This T cell receptor (beta chain) was observed in a study of T cell responses to AZD1222 COVID-19 vaccine. Notes on the study in general: Repertoires in all cases were sampled only once the peak T cell response had passed. The breadth and depth of Spike-specific TCRs increased once two AZD1222 doses had been given. Just six AZD1222 recipients were seropositive at baseline. Nearly half of unique spike-specific TCRs reportedly avoided B.1.351 and B.1.1.7 mutated regions.

Generated by immunoSEQ multiplex PCR, the TCRdb table keeps only in-frame clones and is missing some. The profile shows roughly 120,000 clones, about 89% of them singletons. V lost 2 bases and J lost 4, with 14 bases in between. Germline CDR1 reads SEHNR; CDR2 reads FQNEAQ (reference sequence). The CDR3 is 15 amino acids. In regard to this clone: What it binds is not known.

This TCR derives from an adult in good health. The material was peripheral blood, obtained on day 0 of AZD1222 vaccination. The genes are TRBV7-9 and TRBJ2-5, with no clear D. This CDR3 reads CASSLSLSGGETQYF. DNA of the CDR3: TGTGCCAGCAGCTTAAGCTTATCGGGTGGAGAGACCCAGTACTTC.